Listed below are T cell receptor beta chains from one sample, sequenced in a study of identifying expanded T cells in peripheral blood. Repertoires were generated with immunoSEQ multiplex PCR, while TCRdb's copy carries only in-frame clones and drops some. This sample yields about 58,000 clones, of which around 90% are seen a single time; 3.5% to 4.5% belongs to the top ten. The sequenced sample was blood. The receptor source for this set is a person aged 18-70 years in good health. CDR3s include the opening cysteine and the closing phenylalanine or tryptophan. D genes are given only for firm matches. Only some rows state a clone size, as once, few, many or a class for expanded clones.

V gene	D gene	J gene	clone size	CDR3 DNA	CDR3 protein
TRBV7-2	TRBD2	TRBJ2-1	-	TGTGCCAGCAGTTATAGCGGGGGGGCTTCTAGCAATGAGCAGTTCTTC	CASSYSGGASSNEQFF
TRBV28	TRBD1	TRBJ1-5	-	TGTGCCAGCAGTTCCCGGACAGGGGGCTGGAGCAATCAGCCCCAGCATTTT	CASSSRTGGWSNQPQHF
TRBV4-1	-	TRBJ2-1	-	TGCGCCAGCAGCCAAGGGCTAGCAAACGATGAGCAGTTCTTC	CASSQGLANDEQFF
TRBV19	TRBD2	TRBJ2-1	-	TGTGCCAGTAGCGGACTAGCGGGAGGGGGGGAGCAGTTCTTC	CASSGLAGGGEQFF
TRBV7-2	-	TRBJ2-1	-	TGTGCCAGCAGCTTAGCGCTGGGGGATGAGCAGTTCTTC	CASSLALGDEQFF
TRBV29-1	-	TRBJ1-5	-	TGCAGCGTTGTACTTACCGGGGGGGCCGGAGCCCAGCATTTT	CSVVLTGGAGAQHF
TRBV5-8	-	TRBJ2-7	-	TGTGCCAGCAGCTTGAGTACGGGGAACGAGCAGTACTTC	CASSLSTGNEQYF
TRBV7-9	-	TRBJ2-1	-	TGTGCCAGCAGTTCCGGGACGGCAGGCCACCAGTTCTTC	CASSSGTAGHQFF
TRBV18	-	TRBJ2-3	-	TGTGCCAGCGCTGGGTTTAGGGATACGCAGTATTTT	CASAGFRDTQYF
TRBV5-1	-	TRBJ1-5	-	TGCGCCAGCAGCTTCGGGGGCAATCAGCCCCAGCATTTT	CASSFGGNQPQHF
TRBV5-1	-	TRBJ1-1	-	TGCGCCAGCAGCTTGGGTCCAGGGAACACTGAAGCTTTCTTT	CASSLGPGNTEAFF
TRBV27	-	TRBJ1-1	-	TGTGCCAGCCGCCGGGCTGCGGGGAACACTGAAGCTTTCTTT	CASRRAAGNTEAFF
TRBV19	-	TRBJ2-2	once	TGTGCCAGTAAGGCAGTTACCGGGGAGCTGTTTTTT	CASKAVTGELFF
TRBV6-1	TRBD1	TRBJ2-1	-	TGTGCCAGCAGTACGGGACAGGAGATACTTAAGCAGTTCTTC	CASSTGQEILKQFF
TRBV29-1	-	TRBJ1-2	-	TGCAGCGTTGGTAGGACAAACTATGGCTACACCTTC	CSVGRTNYGYTF
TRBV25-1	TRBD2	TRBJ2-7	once	TGTGCCAGCAGTGCGACCTCGGGGGGATATAGCTCCTACGAGCAGTACTTC	CASSATSGGYSSYEQYF
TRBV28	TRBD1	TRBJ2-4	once	TGTGCCAGCAGTTTATGGACAGGGCAAGACATTCAGTACTTC	CASSLWTGQDIQYF
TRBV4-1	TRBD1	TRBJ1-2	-	TGCGCCAGCAGCCAAGAGGCCAGGGGGTATTATGGCTACACCTTC	CASSQEARGYYGYTF
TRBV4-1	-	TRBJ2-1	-	TGCGCCAGCAGCCACCTGACAGGGAGGAGCTCCTACAATGAGCAGTTCTTC	CASSHLTGRSSYNEQFF
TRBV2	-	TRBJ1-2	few	TGTGCCAGCAGTGAGACGGTTAACTATGGCTACACCTTC	CASSETVNYGYTF
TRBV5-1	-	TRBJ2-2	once	TGCGCCAGCAGCTTGTTCCCTGGACAGAGCACCGGGGAGCTGTTTTTT	CASSLFPGQSTGELFF
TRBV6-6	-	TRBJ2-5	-	TGTGCCAGCTCTACGACAGCGGGGACCCAGTACTTC	CASSTTAGTQYF
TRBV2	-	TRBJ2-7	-	TGTGCCAGCAGTGAAGTGCAGTTTCCGCAGTACTTC	CASSEVQFPQYF
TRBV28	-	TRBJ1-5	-	TGTGCCAGCAGTTGGACAGTCGAGCCCCAGCATTTT	CASSWTVEPQHF
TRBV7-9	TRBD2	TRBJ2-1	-	TGTGCCAGCAGCTTGGGTCTAGCGGGATACAATGAGCAGTTCTTC	CASSLGLAGYNEQFF
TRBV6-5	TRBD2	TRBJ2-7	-	TGTGCCAGCAGCCGCGGGGAGGGCTACGAGCAGTACTTC	CASSRGEGYEQYF
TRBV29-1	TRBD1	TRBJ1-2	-	TGCAGCGTTAGTTGGACAGGGTTTGGAGGAGGCTACACCTTC	CSVSWTGFGGGYTF
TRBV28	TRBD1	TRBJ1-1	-	TGTGCCAGCAGTTCCCCCCCTGGACAGGGAGGCACTGAAGCTTTCTTT	CASSSPPGQGGTEAFF
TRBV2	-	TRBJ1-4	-	TGTGCCAGCAAGGGGGACTGGACTAATGAAAAACTGTTTTTT	CASKGDWTNEKLFF
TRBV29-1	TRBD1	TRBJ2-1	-	TGCAGCGCAACCCGGGACAGGGATAACAATGAGCAGTTCTTC	CSATRDRDNNEQFF
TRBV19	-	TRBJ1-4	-	TGTGCCAGTAGTATTGGGCAGACAACTAATGAAAAACTGTTTTTT	CASSIGQTTNEKLFF
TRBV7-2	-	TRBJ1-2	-	TGTGCCAGCAGACATAATACGTTTGCAGGGGCTGATTATGGCTACACCTTC	CASRHNTFAGADYGYTF
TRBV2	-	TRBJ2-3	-	TGTGCCAGCAAATTCAGCGGCAACACAGATACGCAGTATTTT	CASKFSGNTDTQYF
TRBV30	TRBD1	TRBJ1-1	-	TGTGCCTGGAATACCGGGACAGGACCGAGGACTGAAGCTTTCTTT	CAWNTGTGPRTEAFF
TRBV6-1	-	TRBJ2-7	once	TGTGCCAGCATGCGGGACTCCTACGTTGCCTACGAGCAGTACTTC	CASMRDSYVAYEQYF
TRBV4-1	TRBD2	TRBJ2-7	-	TGCGCCAGCAGCCGAGCGGGGGAAGGGAGCTACGAGCAGTACTTC	CASSRAGEGSYEQYF
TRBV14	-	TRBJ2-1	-	TGTGCCAGCAGCCCCGGGACTCCCTCCTACAATGAGCAGTTCTTC	CASSPGTPSYNEQFF
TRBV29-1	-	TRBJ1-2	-	TGCAGCGTTGCGGGGTGGGATGGCTACACCTTC	CSVAGWDGYTF
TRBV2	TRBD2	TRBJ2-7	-	TGTGCCAGCAGCTCGCTCTGGCGGGGGTCCTACGAGCAGTACTTC	CASSSLWRGSYEQYF
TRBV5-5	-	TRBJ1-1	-	TGTGCCAGCAGCTTGGTGAGGGGGTCCGCGAACACTGAAGCTTTCTTT	CASSLVRGSANTEAFF
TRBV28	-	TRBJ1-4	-	TGTGCCAGCAGTTTACAAGGGGCGGAAAAACTGTTTTTT	CASSLQGAEKLFF